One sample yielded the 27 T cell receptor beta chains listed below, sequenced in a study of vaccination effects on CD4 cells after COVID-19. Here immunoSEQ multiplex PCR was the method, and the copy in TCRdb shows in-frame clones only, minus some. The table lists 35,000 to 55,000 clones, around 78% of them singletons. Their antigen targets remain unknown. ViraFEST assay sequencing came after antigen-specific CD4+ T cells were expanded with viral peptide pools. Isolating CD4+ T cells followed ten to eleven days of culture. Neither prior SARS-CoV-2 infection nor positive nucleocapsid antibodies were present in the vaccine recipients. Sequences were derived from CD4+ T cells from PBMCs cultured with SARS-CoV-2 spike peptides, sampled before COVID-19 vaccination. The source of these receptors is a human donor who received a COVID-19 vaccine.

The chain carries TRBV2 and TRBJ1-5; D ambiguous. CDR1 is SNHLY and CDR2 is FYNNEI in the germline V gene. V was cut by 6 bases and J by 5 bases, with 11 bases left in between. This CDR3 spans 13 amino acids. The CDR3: CASSVTRDQPQHF. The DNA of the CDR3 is TGTGCCAGCAGCGTTACAAGGGATCAGCCCCAGCATTTT.

The DNA of the CDR3 is TGTGCCAGCAGCCTAGCGGGGCCCTACGAGCAGTACGTC. This codes for CASSLAGPYEQYV. The chain combines TRBV2 with TRBJ2-7; 9 nucleotides line up with TRBD2. J gave up 2 bases and V 6 bases, and 2 bases lay outside the gene matches. The CDR3 is made up of 13 amino acids. Germline values: CDR1 SNHLY, CDR2 FYNNEI.

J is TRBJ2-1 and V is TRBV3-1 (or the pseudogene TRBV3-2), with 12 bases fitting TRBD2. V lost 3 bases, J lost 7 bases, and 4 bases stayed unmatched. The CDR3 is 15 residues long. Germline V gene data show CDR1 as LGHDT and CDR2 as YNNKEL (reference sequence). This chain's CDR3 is CASSHLAGGPNEQFF. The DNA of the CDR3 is TGTGCCAGCAGCCACCTAGCGGGGGGGCCTAATGAGCAGTTCTTC.

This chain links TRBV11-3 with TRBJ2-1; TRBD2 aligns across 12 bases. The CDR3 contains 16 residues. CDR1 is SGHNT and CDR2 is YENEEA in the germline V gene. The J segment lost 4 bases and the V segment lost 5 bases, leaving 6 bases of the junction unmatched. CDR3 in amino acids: CASSPPGTSGYNEQFF. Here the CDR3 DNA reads TGTGCCAGCAGCCCACCCGGGACTAGCGGGTACAATGAGCAGTTCTTC.

DNA of the CDR3: TGCGCCAGCAGCCCGGGAGGACTAGCGGGGGGTCAAGAGACCCAGTACTTC. Its protein is CASSPGGLAGGQETQYF. This chain uses TRBV5-1 with TRBJ2-5; 14 nucleotides match TRBD2. The CDR3 has 17 residues. Germline CDR1 is SGHRS and CDR2 is YFSETQ. Germline trimming cut 4 bases from V and 2 bases from J; bases unmatched to any gene: 7.

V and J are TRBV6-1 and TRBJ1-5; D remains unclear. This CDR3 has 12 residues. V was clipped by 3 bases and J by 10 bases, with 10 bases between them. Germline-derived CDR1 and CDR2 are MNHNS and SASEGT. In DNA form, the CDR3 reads TGTGCCAGCAGTGATTGGGTACATCCCCAGCATTTT. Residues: CASSDWVHPQHF.

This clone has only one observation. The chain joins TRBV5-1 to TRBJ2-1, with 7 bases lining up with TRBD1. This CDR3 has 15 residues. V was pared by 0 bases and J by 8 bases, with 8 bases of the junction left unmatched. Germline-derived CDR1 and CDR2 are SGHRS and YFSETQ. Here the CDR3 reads CASSLVPGGTDEQFF. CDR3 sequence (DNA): TGCGCCAGCAGCTTGGTGCCAGGGGGTACCGATGAGCAGTTCTTC.

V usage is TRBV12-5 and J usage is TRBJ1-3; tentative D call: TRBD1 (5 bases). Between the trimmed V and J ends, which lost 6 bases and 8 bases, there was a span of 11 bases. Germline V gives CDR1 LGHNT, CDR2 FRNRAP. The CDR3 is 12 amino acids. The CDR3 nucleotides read TGTGCTAGTGGCCCGGACATTTACACCATATATTTT. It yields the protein CASGPDIYTIYF.

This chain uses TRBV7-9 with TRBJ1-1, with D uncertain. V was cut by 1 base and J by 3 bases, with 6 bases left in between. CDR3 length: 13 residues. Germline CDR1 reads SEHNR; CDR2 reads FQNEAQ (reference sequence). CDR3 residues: CASSLVPYTEAFF. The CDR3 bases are TGTGCCAGCAGCTTAGTCCCGTACACTGAAGCTTTCTTT.

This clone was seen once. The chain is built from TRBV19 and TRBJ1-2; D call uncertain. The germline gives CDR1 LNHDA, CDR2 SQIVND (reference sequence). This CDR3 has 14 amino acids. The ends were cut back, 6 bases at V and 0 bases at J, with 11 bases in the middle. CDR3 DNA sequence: TGTGCCAGTAGCCCCACGGGAGCTAACTATGGCTACACCTTC. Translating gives CASSPTGANYGYTF.

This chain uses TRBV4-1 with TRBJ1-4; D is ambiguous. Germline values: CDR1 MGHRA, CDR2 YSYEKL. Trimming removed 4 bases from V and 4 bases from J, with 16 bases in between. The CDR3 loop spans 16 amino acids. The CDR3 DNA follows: TGCGCCAGCAGCCTGAGCCAGGACCCCATTAATGAAAAACTGTTTTTT. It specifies CASSLSQDPINEKLFF.

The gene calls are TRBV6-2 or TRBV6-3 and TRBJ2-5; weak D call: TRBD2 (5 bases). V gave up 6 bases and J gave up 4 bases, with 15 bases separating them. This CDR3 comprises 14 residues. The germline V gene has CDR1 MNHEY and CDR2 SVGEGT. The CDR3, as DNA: TGTGCCAGCAGCACACGGGATCTGCTAGAGACCCAGTACTTC. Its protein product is CASSTRDLLETQYF.

CDR3 sequence: CASSYDTGVNSPLHF. CDR3 sequence (DNA): TGTGCCAGCAGTTATGATACAGGCGTTAATTCACCCCTCCACTTT. The V and J genes are TRBV6-5 and TRBJ1-6; a weak D match, TRBD1 (5 bases). Trimming left V 3 bases short and J 6 bases short, with 12 bases between. CDR1 and CDR2 (germline): MNHEY, SVGAGI. The CDR3 has 15 amino acids.

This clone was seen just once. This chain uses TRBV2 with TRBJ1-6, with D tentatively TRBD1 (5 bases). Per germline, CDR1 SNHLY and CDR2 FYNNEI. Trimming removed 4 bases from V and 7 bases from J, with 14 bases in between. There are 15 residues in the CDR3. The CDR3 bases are TGTGCCAGCAGTGGGGGAGGGGCCCGAAATTCACCCCTCCACTTT. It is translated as CASSGGGARNSPLHF.

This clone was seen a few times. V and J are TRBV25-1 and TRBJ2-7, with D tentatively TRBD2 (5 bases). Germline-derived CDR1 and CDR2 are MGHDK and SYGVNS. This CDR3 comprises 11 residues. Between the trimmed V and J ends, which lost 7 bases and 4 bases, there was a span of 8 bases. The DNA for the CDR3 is TGTGCCAGCATCCGGGGATACGAGCAGTACGTC. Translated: CASIRGYEQYV.

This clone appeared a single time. CDR3 residues: CASSPLFGLNTGELFF. CDR3 nucleotides: TGTGCCAGCAGCCCGTTGTTCGGCCTGAACACCGGGGAGCTGTTTTTT. V is TRBV5-8 and J is TRBJ2-2, with no clear D. Germline loops: CDR1 SGHTS, CDR2 YDEGEE. V was cut by 4 bases and J by 1 base, with 14 bases left in between. CDR3 length: 16 residues.

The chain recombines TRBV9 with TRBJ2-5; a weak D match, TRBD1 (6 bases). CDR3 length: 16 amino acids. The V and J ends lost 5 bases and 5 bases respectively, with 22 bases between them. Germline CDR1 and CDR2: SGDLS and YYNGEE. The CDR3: CASSVTQGFLGETQYF. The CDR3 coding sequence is TGTGCCAGCAGTGTGACCCAGGGGTTTCTCGGGGAGACCCAGTACTTC.

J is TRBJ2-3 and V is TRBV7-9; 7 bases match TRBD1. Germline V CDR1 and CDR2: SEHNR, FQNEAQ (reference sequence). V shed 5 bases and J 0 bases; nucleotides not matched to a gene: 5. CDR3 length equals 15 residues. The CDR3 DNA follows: TGTGCCAGCAGCAAGGGACAGACTAGCACAGATACGCAGTATTTT. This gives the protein CASSKGQTSTDTQYF.

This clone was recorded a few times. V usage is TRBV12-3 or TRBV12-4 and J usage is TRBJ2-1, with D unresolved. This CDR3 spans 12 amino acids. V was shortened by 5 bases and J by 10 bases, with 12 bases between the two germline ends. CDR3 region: CASSREVREQFF. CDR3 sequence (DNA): TGTGCCAGCAGTCGTGAGGTACGGGAGCAGTTCTTC.

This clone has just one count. The CDR3 loop is CASIKTSGQETQYF. CDR3 DNA sequence: TGTGCCAGCATTAAGACTAGCGGACAAGAGACCCAGTACTTC. The gene calls are TRBV6-5 and TRBJ2-5; TRBD2 aligns across 9 bases. The CDR3 totals 14 residues. V lost 7 bases and J lost 2; bases outside the gene matches: 5. Germline CDR1 and CDR2: MNHEY and SVGAGI.

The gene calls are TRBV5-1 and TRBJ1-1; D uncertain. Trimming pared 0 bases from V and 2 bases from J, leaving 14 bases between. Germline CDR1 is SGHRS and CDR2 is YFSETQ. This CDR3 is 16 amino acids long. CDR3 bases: TGCGCCAGCAGCTTGGGCGGCACCTTGGCTAACACTGAAGCTTTCTTT. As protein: CASSLGGTLANTEAFF.

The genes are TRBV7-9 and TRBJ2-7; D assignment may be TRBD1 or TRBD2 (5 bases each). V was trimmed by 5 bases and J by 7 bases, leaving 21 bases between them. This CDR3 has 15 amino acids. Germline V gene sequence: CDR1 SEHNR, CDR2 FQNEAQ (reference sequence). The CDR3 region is CASSLSGTPFGEQYV. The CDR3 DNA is TGTGCCAGCAGCCTTTCCGGGACCCCCTTCGGGGAGCAGTACGTC.

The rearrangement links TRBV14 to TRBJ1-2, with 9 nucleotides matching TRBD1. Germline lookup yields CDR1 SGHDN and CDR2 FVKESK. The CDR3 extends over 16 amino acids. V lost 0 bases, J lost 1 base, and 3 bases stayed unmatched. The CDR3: CASSQDRQGVNYGYTF. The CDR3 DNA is TGTGCCAGCAGCCAAGACAGACAGGGGGTTAACTATGGCTACACCTTC. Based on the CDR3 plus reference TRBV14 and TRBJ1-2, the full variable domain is EAGVTQFPSHSVIEKGQTVTLRCDPISGHDNLYWYRRVMGKEIKFLLHFVKESKQDESGMPNNRFLAERTGGTYSTLKVQPAELEDSGVYFCASSQDRQGVNYGYTFGSGTRLTVV.

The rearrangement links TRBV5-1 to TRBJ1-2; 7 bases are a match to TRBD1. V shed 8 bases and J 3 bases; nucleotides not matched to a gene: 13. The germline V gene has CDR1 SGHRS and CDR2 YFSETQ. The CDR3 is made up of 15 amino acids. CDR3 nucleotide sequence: TGCGCCAGGGAGGGGAAGGGGGCGCCTGACTATGGCTACACCTTC. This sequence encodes CAREGKGAPDYGYTF.

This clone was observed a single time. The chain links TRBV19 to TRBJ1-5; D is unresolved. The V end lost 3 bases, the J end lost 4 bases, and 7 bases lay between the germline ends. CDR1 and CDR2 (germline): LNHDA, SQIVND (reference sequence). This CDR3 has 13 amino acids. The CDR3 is CASSMKINQPQHF. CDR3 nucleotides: TGTGCCAGTAGTATGAAAATTAATCAGCCCCAGCATTTT.

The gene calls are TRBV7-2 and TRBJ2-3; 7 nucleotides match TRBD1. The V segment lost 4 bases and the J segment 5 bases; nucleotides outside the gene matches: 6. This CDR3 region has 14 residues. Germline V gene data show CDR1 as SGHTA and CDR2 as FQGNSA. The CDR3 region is CASSSRQGRDTQYF. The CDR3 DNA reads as TGTGCCAGCAGCTCTCGACAGGGAAGAGATACGCAGTATTTT.

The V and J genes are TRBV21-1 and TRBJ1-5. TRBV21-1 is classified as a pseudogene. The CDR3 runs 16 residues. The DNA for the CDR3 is TGTGCCAGCAGCCGGGGAGGATTTTATAGCAATCAGCCCCAGCATTTT. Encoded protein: CASSRGGFYSNQPQHF.